Each of the 14 T cell receptor beta chains below was sequenced from the same sample in a study of control samples from healthy donors and cancer patients. TCRdb's copy holds only in-frame clones and misses some; the assay was immunoSEQ multiplex PCR. The sample includes 90,000 to 110,000 clones, around 89% of them seen just once. Material: blood. These receptors all stem from a woman in her 50s in good health.

V and J are TRBV20-1 and TRBJ1-4; 7 bases fit TRBD1. Germline V gene data show CDR1 as DFQATT and CDR2 as SNEGSKA (reference sequence). J gave up 7 bases and V 7 bases, and 3 bases lay outside the gene matches. This CDR3 is built from 11 residues. Here the CDR3 DNA reads TGCAGTGGAAGGACAGGTGAAAAACTGTTTTTT. Translation gives CSGRTGEKLFF.

The V gene is TRBV6-4, the J gene TRBJ2-1, with D uncertain. V was shortened by 3 bases and J by 15 bases, with 3 bases between the two germline ends. From germline, CDR1 is MRHNA and CDR2 SNTAGT. CDR3 length: 8 amino acids. In DNA, the CDR3 is TGTGCCAGCAGTGAATGGTTCTTC. It is translated as CASSEWFF.

J is TRBJ2-7 and V is TRBV7-2; no definite D call. Germline-derived CDR1 and CDR2 are SGHTA and FQGNSA. This CDR3 comprises 15 residues. Trimming removed 6 bases at V and 2 bases at J, with 17 bases between. CDR3 residues: CASSFTPWEPYEQYF. Here the CDR3 DNA reads TGTGCCAGCAGTTTTACCCCGTGGGAACCCTACGAGCAGTACTTC.

The chain links TRBV5-1 to TRBJ1-4; weak D call: TRBD1 (5 bases). V lost 0 bases and J lost 7, with 16 bases in between. Germline V CDR1 and CDR2: SGHRS, YFSETQ. CDR3 length equals 16 residues. Here the CDR3 reads CASSLGRGTAGEKLFF. CDR3 sequence (DNA): TGCGCCAGCAGCTTGGGACGTGGGACCGCGGGTGAAAAACTGTTTTTT.

This chain links TRBV2 with TRBJ2-2; D perhaps matches TRBD1 (5 bases). In germline, CDR1 is SNHLY, CDR2 FYNNEI. The V end was cut by 9 bases, the J end by 0 bases, with 11 bases between. CDR3 length equals 14 residues. CDR3 bases: TGTGCCAGGGAAAGGACAACGAACACCGGGGAGCTGTTTTTT. Residues: CARERTTNTGELFF.

The chain has TRBV7-3 and TRBJ1-2; D call uncertain. Germline values: CDR1 SGHTA, CDR2 FQGTGA. Trimming removed 4 bases from V and 4 bases from J, with 13 bases in between. There are 14 residues in the CDR3. In DNA form, the CDR3 reads TGTGCCAGCAGCTATGGACCGAGCATCTATGGCTACACCTTC. Its protein is CASSYGPSIYGYTF.

J is TRBJ2-5 and V is TRBV4-2; 9 bases line up with TRBD2. Germline-derived CDR1 and CDR2 are LGHNA and YNFKEQ. The CDR3 covers 15 residues. With 2 bases clipped from V and 4 bases from J, the junction kept 5 bases outside the gene matches. The CDR3 spells CASSQFSGGAETQYF. The CDR3 coding sequence is TGTGCCAGCAGCCAATTTAGCGGGGGAGCAGAGACCCAGTACTTC.

The rearrangement joins TRBV28 to TRBJ2-7; TRBD1 aligns across 9 bases. Germline V gives CDR1 MDHEN, CDR2 SYDVKM. The CDR3 consists of 12 residues. The trim removed 10 bases at V and 5 bases at J, leaving 6 bases unmatched. The CDR3, as DNA: TGTGCCATCCGGGACAGGGCCAACGAGCAGTACTTC. As protein: CAIRDRANEQYF.

The chain links TRBV7-6 to TRBJ1-1, with D unclear. CDR1 SGHVS and CDR2 FNYEAQ come from the germline V gene. V lost 5 bases to trimming and J lost 1 base, with 14 bases between them. The CDR3 is made up of 15 amino acids. DNA for the CDR3: TGTGCCAGCAGCCCCTTTGTAACCAAGAACACTGAAGCTTTCTTT. It specifies CASSPFVTKNTEAFF.

The rearrangement uses TRBV2 and TRBJ2-1, with D maybe TRBD2 (5 bases). This CDR3 contains 18 residues. Trimming cost V 6 bases and J 2 bases, with 23 bases left between them. Germline CDR1 and CDR2: SNHLY and FYNNEI. The CDR3 here is CASSPVTLGGGPYNEQFF. The CDR3 DNA is TGTGCCAGCAGCCCAGTTACGCTAGGTGGAGGCCCCTACAATGAGCAGTTCTTC.

This clone occurred once. The CDR3 DNA sequence: TGTGCCAGCAGCCGACAAAGCGGGAGGGGGACCGGGGAGCTGTTTTTT. Residues: CASSRQSGRGTGELFF. This chain joins TRBV7-6 and TRBJ2-2, with TRBD2 matching 10 bases. The CDR3 is 16 residues long. Germline CDR1 is SGHVS and CDR2 is FNYEAQ. J was trimmed by 5 bases and V by 5 bases; bases with no gene match: 8.

The chain uses TRBV9 and TRBJ1-1; D not resolved. CDR3 length: 17 residues. From germline, CDR1 is SGDLS and CDR2 YYNGEE. The V and J ends lost 3 bases and 5 bases respectively, with 23 bases between them. The CDR3 DNA reads as TGTGCCAGCAGCGCGACACGCTCCTCATTGGGAAGGACTGAAGCTTTCTTT. Translation gives CASSATRSSLGRTEAFF.

The chain joins TRBV7-2 to TRBJ1-6; tentatively, D is TRBD1 (6 bases). The CDR3 totals 15 residues. In germline, CDR1 is SGHTA, CDR2 FQGNSA. V gave up 1 base and J gave up 6 bases, with 10 bases separating them. CDR3 in DNA: TGTGCCAGCAGCTTAGGTAGGGGGTTTAATTCACCCCTCCACTTT. Its protein product is CASSLGRGFNSPLHF.

This chain uses TRBV11-3 with TRBJ2-5; D is ambiguous. Deletions cut 5 bases from V and 2 bases from J, with 15 bases between. This CDR3 has 15 amino acids. Germline CDR1 reads SGHNT; CDR2 reads YENEEA. For the CDR3, the DNA is TGTGCCAGCAGCCTTTCTTTTGGGTCTCAAGAGACCCAGTACTTC. This encodes CASSLSFGSQETQYF.